This T cell receptor beta chain was obtained from a study of CD8+CD57+ T cells in acquired aplastic anemia. There are many counts of this clonotype. Its specificity is not known. Sequenced patients had shown CD8+CD57+ cell expansion by flow cytometry. Each of the patients presented with severe acquired aplastic anemia. The CDR3 runs to 12 residues. V lost 3 bases and J 3 bases, leaving 5 bases between the germline ends. CDR1 is MDHEN, CDR2 SYDVKM, per germline. CDR3 and TCR beta VDJ profiling relied on genomic DNA as the template. MiXCR was run by TCRdb on the reads, yielding one entry per CDR3 protein. Altogether 150,000 to 200,000 distinct CDR3 sequences are present, around half being singletons, with the ten largest covering more than 0.85%. Overall study findings and caveats: Some 30 shared CD8+ CDR3s appeared highly expressed within patients' immunodominant clones. Between the patient and control groups, CD8+ Simpson's diversity did not differ significantly.

The sequence came from a human donor with aplastic anemia. Sequenced material: sorted CD4+, CD8+, or CD8+CD57+ T cells (not recorded which) from PBMCs. The chain combines TRBV28 with TRBJ2-5; tentatively, D is TRBD2 (5 bases). The CDR3 here is CASSFGKETQYF. The CDR3 region has the DNA TGTGCCAGCAGTTTCGGGAAAGAGACCCAGTACTTC. The full variable domain, its missing parts supplied by reference TRBV28 and TRBJ2-5, is DVKVTQSSRYLVKRTGEKVFLECVQDMDHENMFWYRQDPGLGLRLIYFSYDVKMKEKGDIPEGYSVSREKKERFSLILESASTNQTSMYLCASSFGKETQYFGPGTRLLVL.